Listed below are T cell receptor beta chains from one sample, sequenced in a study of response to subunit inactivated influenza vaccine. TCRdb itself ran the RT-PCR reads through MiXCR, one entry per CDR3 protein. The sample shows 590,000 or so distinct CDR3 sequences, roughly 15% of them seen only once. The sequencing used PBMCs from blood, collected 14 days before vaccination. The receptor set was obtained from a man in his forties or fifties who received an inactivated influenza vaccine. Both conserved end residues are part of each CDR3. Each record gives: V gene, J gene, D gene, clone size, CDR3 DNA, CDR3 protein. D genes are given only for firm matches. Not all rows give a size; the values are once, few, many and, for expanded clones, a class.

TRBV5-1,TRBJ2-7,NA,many,TGCGCCAGCAGGTTTGGGGGCGACGACGAGCAGTACTTC,CASRFGGDDEQYF
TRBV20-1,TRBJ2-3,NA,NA,TGCAGCAACCTTAATCAAGGGGATACGCAGTATTTT,CSNLNQGDTQYF
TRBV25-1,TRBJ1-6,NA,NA,TGTGCCAGCAGCACCAAGGGGGGTTTTGATTCACCCCTCCACTTT,CASSTKGGFDSPLHF
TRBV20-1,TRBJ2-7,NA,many,TGCAGTGCTAGTAGTCAGGGGAACGAGCAGTACTTC,CSASSQGNEQYF
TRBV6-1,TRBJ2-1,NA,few,TGTGCCAGCAGTGAGGTAGGAGGGGGCAATGAGCAGTTCTTC,CASSEVGGGNEQFF
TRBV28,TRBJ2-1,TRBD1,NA,TGTGCCAGCAGTCTCGCAGACAGGGGTGGTGAGCAGTTCTTC,CASSLADRGGEQFF
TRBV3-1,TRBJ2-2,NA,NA,TGTGCCAGCAGCCAGGGACCCATGGCCGGGGAGCTGTTTTTT,CASSQGPMAGELFF
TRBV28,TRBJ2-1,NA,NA,TGTGCCAGCAGTTTATATCCGGTGAGCTCCTACAATGAGCAGTTCTTC,CASSLYPVSSYNEQFF
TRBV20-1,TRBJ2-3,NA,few,TGCAGCCCCGTCTACACAGATACGCAGTATTTT,CSPVYTDTQYF
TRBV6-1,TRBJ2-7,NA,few,TGTGCCAGCAGCCCAAGAAGAGGGTTGGCCTACGAGCAGTACTTC,CASSPRRGLAYEQYF
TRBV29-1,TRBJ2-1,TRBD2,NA,TGCAGCACTTGGCCTAGCGGGTTCGCTGGGTACAATGAGCAGTTCTTC,CSTWPSGFAGYNEQFF
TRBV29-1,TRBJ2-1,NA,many,TGCAGCGTGGGGAACGGGGATGAGCAGTTCTTC,CSVGNGDEQFF
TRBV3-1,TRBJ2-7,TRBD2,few,TGTGCCAGCAGCCAAACCCTAGCGGCCTACGAGCAGTACTTC,CASSQTLAAYEQYF
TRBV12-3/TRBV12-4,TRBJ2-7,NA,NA,TGTGCCAGCAGGCCGACTCCAGGGACCTACGAGCAGTACTTC,CASRPTPGTYEQYF
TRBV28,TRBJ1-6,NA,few,TGTGCCAGCAGTTCCGGACGTAAGCCTAATTCACCCCTCCACTTT,CASSSGRKPNSPLHF
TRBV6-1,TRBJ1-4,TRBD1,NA,TGTGCCAGCAGTGGGTTTGGGACAGGGCTGGAAAAACTGTTTTTT,CASSGFGTGLEKLFF
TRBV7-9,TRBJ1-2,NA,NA,TGTGCCAGCACCACTACCCCTGGCTACACCTTC,CASTTTPGYTF
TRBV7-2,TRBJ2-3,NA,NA,TGTGCCAGCAGCTTACAGCACCAAGTTGGCCTAAAGCCGCAGTATTTT,CASSLQHQVGLKPQYF
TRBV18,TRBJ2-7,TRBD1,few,TGTGCCAGCTCATCCCGGGACAGGGGCCTCGAGCAGTACTTC,CASSSRDRGLEQYF
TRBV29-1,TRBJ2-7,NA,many,TGCAGCGTTTCGGGGCCCTCCTACGAGCAGTACTTC,CSVSGPSYEQYF
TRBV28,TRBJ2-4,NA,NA,TGTGCCAGCAGTTTTACACTAGCCAAAAACATTCAGTACTTC,CASSFTLAKNIQYF
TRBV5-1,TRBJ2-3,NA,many,TGCGCCAGCAGTGGGGGAGATACGCAGTATTTT,CASSGGDTQYF
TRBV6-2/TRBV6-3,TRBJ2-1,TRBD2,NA,TGTGCCAGCAGTGATCTAGCGGGAGAGTCCTACAATGAGCAGTTCTTC,CASSDLAGESYNEQFF
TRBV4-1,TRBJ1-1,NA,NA,TGCGCCAGCAGCCAAGATGGTATGGGGGTTTTGACTGAAGCTTTCTTT,CASSQDGMGVLTEAFF
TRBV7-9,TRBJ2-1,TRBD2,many,TGTGCCAGCAGCGACAGGACTAGCGGGGACAATGAGCAGTTCTTC,CASSDRTSGDNEQFF
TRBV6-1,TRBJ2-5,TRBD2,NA,TGTGCCAGCAGCTTGCTAGCGGGGGGGTACCAAGAGACCCAGTACTTC,CASSLLAGGYQETQYF
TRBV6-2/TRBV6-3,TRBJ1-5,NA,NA,TGTGCCAGCAGTTACTGGGATGGCAATCAGCCCCAGCATTTT,CASSYWDGNQPQHF
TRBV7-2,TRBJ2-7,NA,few,TGTGCCAGCAGCCCACGGGGTGGGGAGAGCTACGAGCAGTACTTC,CASSPRGGESYEQYF
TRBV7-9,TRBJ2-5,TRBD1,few,TGTGCCAGCAGCTGGGACAGGCGGGAGACCCAGTACTTC,CASSWDRRETQYF
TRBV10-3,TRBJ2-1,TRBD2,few,TGTGCCACCTTTGCCGGGACTAGCGGTTACAATGAGCAGTTCTTC,CATFAGTSGYNEQFF
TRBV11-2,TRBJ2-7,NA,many,TGTGCCAGCAGCTTAGTTCCAGGCGATAACTCCTACGAGCAGTACTTC,CASSLVPGDNSYEQYF
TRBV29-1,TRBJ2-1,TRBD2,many,TGCAGCGTTGAAGATACGAGCGGGAGAGCTGAGCAGTTCTTC,CSVEDTSGRAEQFF
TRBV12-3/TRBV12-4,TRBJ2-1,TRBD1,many,TGTGCCAGCTGGAAGGTGGGACAGGGTAACAATGAGCAGTTCTTC,CASWKVGQGNNEQFF
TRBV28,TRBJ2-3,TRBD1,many,TGTGCCAGCAGTTCCTCGGGACAGGGTCCGGGGACGCAGTATTTT,CASSSSGQGPGTQYF
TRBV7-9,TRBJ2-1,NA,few,TGTGCCAGCACCCAATCCGGGTTCCCCTCCTACAATGAGCAGTTCTTC,CASTQSGFPSYNEQFF
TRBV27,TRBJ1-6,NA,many,TGTGCCAGCAGTGTCCGGGTCCCTCTGGGGTCACCCCTCCACTTT,CASSVRVPLGSPLHF
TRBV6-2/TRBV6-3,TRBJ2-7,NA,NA,TGTGCCAGCAGTGGGGAGTACGGGTCCTACGAGCAGTACTTC,CASSGEYGSYEQYF
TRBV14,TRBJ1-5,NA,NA,TGTGCCAGCAGCCAAGATAGGGACGGAGGGGGTCGGCCCCAGCATTTT,CASSQDRDGGGRPQHF
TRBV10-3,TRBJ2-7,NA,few,TGTGCCCTAACGCCGGACGGCTCCTACGAGCAGTACTTC,CALTPDGSYEQYF